This is a list of T cell receptor beta chains from one sample in a study of blood T cell repertoires in COVID-19. TCRdb keeps only in-frame clones here, not all; method: immunoSEQ multiplex PCR. The repertoire includes around 190,000 clones, 76% of them detected once, and about a sixth sits in the top ten. Material: PBMCs or T cells enriched from blood (not recorded which). Every receptor here comes from a woman aged 45 to 65 with acute COVID-19. Both conserved end residues are part of each CDR3. Fields, in order: V gene, clone size, CDR3 protein. Expanded clones get a size class; other rows say once, few or many, or leave the size out.

>TRBV19|.
CASSFLGQGTGELFF
>TRBV4-2|.
CASSQDLYGAGDTGELFF
>TRBV24-1|.
CATSDFWDSGGTDTQYF
>TRBV4-2|.
CASSQVQGQNQPQHF
>TRBV7-8|.
CASSLVGTGVYNEQFF
>TRBV4-1|few
CASSQASYRFGFDGEQFF
>TRBV19|many
CASSIGTGLQETQYF
>TRBV6-5|few
CASTAGNEKLFF
>TRBV30|.
CAWTGTFYNSPLHF
>TRBV5-6|.
CASSPLGAGELF
>TRBV7-2|.
CASSLGVGASSTDTQYF
>TRBV3-1/TRBV3-2|.
CASSFDRGQTEAFF
>TRBV3-1/TRBV3-2|few
CASESAGGEAFF
>TRBV28|.
CASIGRNRGGNQPQHF
>TRBV11-1|.
CASSSPGTVNSPLHF
>TRBV21-1|.
CASRIRKTVLANYGYTF
>TRBV27|.
CASSLEPEQSSYGYTF
>TRBV4-1|few
CASSQDEQGIYDTGELFF
>TRBV7-9|.
CASSLAPAQMNTEAFF
>TRBV5-1|few
CASSFLGDGYTF
>TRBV6-5|.
CASRPGGNSPLHF
>TRBV28|few
CASSFRGENEKLFF
>TRBV28|few
CASTPARGAREKLFF
>TRBV4-1|.
CASSRTSGGDTQYF